Shown below are 22 T cell receptor beta chains from a single sample sequenced in a study of PD-1 blockade in classical Hodgkin lymphoma. Produced via immunoSEQ multiplex PCR; TCRdb's table is partial and in-frame only. The sample shows over 1,500 clones, approximately 80% of them seen only once. Each patient experienced a relapse that followed autologous stem cell transplantation, and brentuximab vedotin exposure varied. Sequencing was performed on peripheral blood mononuclear cells (PBMCs), taken at baseline. These receptors all come from a human donor with classical Hodgkin lymphoma.

The chain carries TRBV2 and TRBJ1-4; a weak D match, TRBD1 (5 bases). Germline lookup yields CDR1 SNHLY and CDR2 FYNNEI. The CDR3 has 15 amino acids. Trimming took off 4 bases at V and 8 bases at J, with 17 bases between the two ends. The CDR3 nucleotides are TGTGCCAGCAGTGGGGGCCCTACTGGCAGGGAAAAACTGTTTTTT. Residues: CASSGGPTGREKLFF.

This chain links TRBV18 with TRBJ1-1, with 7 nucleotides matching TRBD1. In germline, CDR1 is KGHSH, CDR2 LQKENI. J lost 4 bases, V lost 3 bases, and 8 bases had no gene match. This CDR3 comprises 15 residues. CDR3 bases: TGTGCCAGCTCACCCTCAGGACAGGAGCTCACTGAAGCTTTCTTT. Translated, it gives CASSPSGQELTEAFF.

The chain joins TRBV6-5 to TRBJ1-6; no firm D call. Germline values: CDR1 MNHEY, CDR2 SVGAGI. V shed 9 bases and J shed 0 bases, with 12 bases lying between them. This CDR3 contains 15 residues. As DNA, the CDR3 is TGTGCCAGAGCCCAAGGCGGCTCCTATAATTCACCCCTCCACTTT. It is translated as CARAQGGSYNSPLHF.

The chain combines TRBV5-1 with TRBJ1-1; a weak D match, TRBD1 (6 bases). Germline V gives CDR1 SGHRS, CDR2 YFSETQ. CDR3 size: 16 residues. V gave up 2 bases and J gave up 0 bases, with 14 bases separating them. CDR3 nucleotides: TGCGCCAGCAGCTTTTCATCCAGGGGACTGAACACTGAAGCTTTCTTT. This encodes CASSFSSRGLNTEAFF. Complete variable domain (other parts from reference TRBV5-1 and TRBJ1-1): KAGVTQTPRYLIKTRGQQVTLSCSPISGHRSVSWYQQTPGQGLQFLFEYFSETQRNKGNFPGRFSGRQFSNSRSEMNVSTLELGDSALYLCASSFSSRGLNTEAFFGQGTRLTVV.

V and J are TRBV5-4 and TRBJ2-7; TRBD2 agrees at 10 bases. The CDR3 has 13 residues. V trimming: 0 bases; J trimming: 6 bases; junction bases outside the gene matches: 0. Per the germline V gene, CDR1 is SGHNT and CDR2 is YYREEE (reference sequence). The CDR3 here is CASSLASGGEQYF. CDR3 coding DNA: TGTGCCAGCAGCTTGGCTAGCGGGGGCGAGCAGTACTTC.

This chain joins TRBV2 and TRBJ1-3; 8 bases are shared with TRBD1. The ends lost 6 bases at V and 0 bases at J; junction bases unmatched: 4. Germline V gene data show CDR1 as SNHLY and CDR2 as FYNNEI. This CDR3 spans 15 amino acids. The CDR3 DNA reads as TGTGCCAGCAGGACAGGGGTCTTCTCTGGAAACACCATATATTTT. Amino acids: CASRTGVFSGNTIYF.

The rearrangement uses TRBV7-3 and TRBJ2-3; a possible D gene is TRBD2 (5 bases). CDR1 and CDR2 (germline): SGHTA, FQGTGA. This CDR3 comprises 15 residues. The V and J ends lost 3 bases and 1 base respectively, with 11 bases between them. The CDR3 DNA sequence: TGTGCCAGCAGCTTGGCGGGCAGCGGCACAGATACGCAGTATTTT. Translated, it gives CASSLAGSGTDTQYF.

The CDR3 coding sequence is TGTGCCAGCAGATCACGGAACACTGAAGCTTTCTTT. Translated, it gives CASRSRNTEAFF. V usage is TRBV6-5 and J usage is TRBJ1-1; D is unclear. The germline V and J ends were trimmed by 6 bases and 1 base, with 6 bases remaining between them. CDR1 MNHEY and CDR2 SVGAGI come from the germline V gene. This CDR3 region has 12 residues.

The rearrangement links TRBV7-3 to TRBJ1-1; 7 bases map to TRBD1. This CDR3 comprises 13 residues. Germline trimming cut 6 bases from V and 3 bases from J; bases unmatched to any gene: 4. Germline values: CDR1 SGHTA, CDR2 FQGTGA. CDR3 region: CASRIDRDTEAFF. The CDR3 coding sequence is TGTGCCAGCAGAATCGACAGGGACACTGAAGCTTTCTTT.

The chain recombines TRBV7-2 with TRBJ1-6, with a tentative D call TRBD1 (5 bases). Trimming removed 1 base at V and 7 bases at J, with 11 bases between. CDR1 and CDR2 from the germline V gene are SGHTA and FQGNSA. This CDR3 is 15 amino acids long. The CDR3 region is CASSLDRAGNSPLHF. The CDR3 nucleotides read TGTGCCAGCAGCTTAGATAGGGCAGGGAATTCACCCCTCCACTTT.

The V call is TRBV12-5, the J call TRBJ2-4; possible D gene TRBD2, 6 bases. Trimming removed 3 bases from V and 3 bases from J, with 18 bases in between. The CDR3 runs 17 residues. Germline CDR1 LGHNT, CDR2 FRNRAP. The DNA for the CDR3 is TGTGCTAGTGGTTTTTCCCAGTCTGGGGAGGTCAAAAACATTCAGTACTTC. This translates into CASGFSQSGEVKNIQYF.

This clone has a single count. The genes are TRBV5-6 and TRBJ2-1, with D unclear. The germline V and J ends were trimmed by 2 bases and 5 bases, with 14 bases remaining between them. The CDR3 runs to 15 residues. The germline gives CDR1 SGHDT, CDR2 YYEEEE. The CDR3 is CASSLRSPRNNEQFF. In nucleotides, the CDR3 is TGTGCCAGCAGCTTAAGGTCCCCGAGAAACAATGAGCAGTTCTTC.

This clone showed up just once. The V call is TRBV2, the J call TRBJ1-3, with D possibly matching TRBD1 (5 bases). Looked up from germline, CDR1 is SNHLY and CDR2 is FYNNEI. There are 16 residues in the CDR3. With 2 bases removed from V and 0 bases from J, the gap between germline ends came to 11 bases. The DNA of the CDR3 is TGTGCCAGCAGTGAACTTTCGGGGGGCTCTGGAAACACCATATATTTT. This sequence encodes CASSELSGGSGNTIYF.

This chain uses TRBV18 with TRBJ2-7, with no clear D. Germline lookup yields CDR1 KGHSH and CDR2 LQKENI. V was shortened by 4 bases and J by 4 bases, with 11 bases between the two germline ends. The CDR3 is 13 residues long. In DNA form, the CDR3 reads TGTGCCAGCTCACTACCTCCCCCATACGAGCAGTACTTC. Residues: CASSLPPPYEQYF.

This chain links TRBV19 with TRBJ1-4, with D possibly TRBD1 on 6 matching bases. Germline assignment: CDR1 LNHDA and CDR2 SQIVND (reference sequence). The V end was cut by 6 bases, the J end by 6 bases, with 14 bases between. CDR3 length: 14 amino acids. The CDR3 bases are TGTGCCAGTAGCCGTGACAGGTCAGATGAAAAACTGTTTTTT. Protein: CASSRDRSDEKLFF.

This clone was recorded only once. The chain joins TRBV6-6 to TRBJ2-3; a weak D match, TRBD2 (5 bases). Trimming took 4 bases from V and 6 from J, leaving 14 bases between them. This CDR3 spans 14 amino acids. Germline V gives CDR1 MNHNY, CDR2 SVGAGI (reference sequence). In DNA, the CDR3 is TGTGCCAGCAGTTGGACTGGAGGCTCGGATACGCAGTATTTT. Its translation is CASSWTGGSDTQYF.

This clone was detected only a few times. This rearrangement joins TRBV7-9 to TRBJ1-1; 7 bases match TRBD1. Losses at the gene ends were 4 bases for V and 2 bases for J; bases not matched to a gene: 4. The CDR3 spans 14 residues. CDR1 and CDR2 from the germline V gene are SEHNR and FQNEAQ (reference sequence). The DNA for the CDR3 is TGTGCCAGCAGCTGGGGACAGAAAAACACTGAAGCTTTCTTT. Protein sequence: CASSWGQKNTEAFF.

The chain carries TRBV11-3 and TRBJ2-6; the match to TRBD1 covers 7 bases. Trimming cost V 6 bases and J 0 bases; bases outside gene matches: 11. The CDR3 is made up of 18 amino acids. Germline CDR1 SGHNT, CDR2 YENEEA. Written as DNA, the CDR3 is TGTGCCAGCAGAAAATCCGGGACAGCTCGCTCTGGGGCCAACGTCCTGACTTTC. It is translated as CASRKSGTARSGANVLTF.

V gene TRBV18 combines with J gene TRBJ1-6, with 10 bases that match TRBD1. V lost 2 bases and J lost 9; bases outside the gene matches: 22. Germline CDR1 reads KGHSH; CDR2 reads LQKENI. The CDR3 contains 21 residues. The CDR3 region has the DNA TGTGCCAGCTCACCATACAGCGGCGCTGACAGGGGGCTAAGAAGGAGTTCACCCCTCCACTTT. It encodes CASSPYSGADRGLRRSSPLHF.

V usage is TRBV7-2 and J usage is TRBJ1-5; 8 nucleotides match TRBD1. With 3 bases clipped from V and 2 bases from J, the junction kept 6 bases outside the gene matches. The germline CDR1 and CDR2 sequences are SGHTA and FQGNSA. The CDR3 consists of 16 residues. The CDR3 loop is CASSLGTGLRNQPQHF. The CDR3 DNA reads TGTGCCAGCAGCTTGGGGACAGGTTTACGCAATCAGCCCCAGCATTTT.

This chain uses TRBV6-6 with TRBJ2-1; a weak D match, TRBD1 (5 bases). Germline assignment: CDR1 MNHNY and CDR2 SVGAGI (reference sequence). The ends were cut back, 5 bases at V and 1 base at J, with 9 bases in the middle. The CDR3 sequence is 14 residues long. CDR3 DNA: TGTGCCAGCAGTGATAGGGGTTCCTACAATGAGCAGTTCTTC. Amino acids: CASSDRGSYNEQFF.

The chain recombines TRBV19 with TRBJ1-5; the D is unclear. V gave up 2 bases and J gave up 4 bases, with 9 bases separating them. The CDR3 contains 14 residues. Germline-derived CDR1 and CDR2 are LNHDA and SQIVND (reference sequence). The CDR3 region has the DNA TGTGCCAGTAGTATACAGGAGGGAAATCAGCCCCAGCATTTT. Translated, it gives CASSIQEGNQPQHF. Drawing the rest from reference TRBV19 and TRBJ1-5, the complete variable domain is DGGITQSPKYLFRKEGQNVTLSCEQNLNHDAMYWYRQDPGQGLRLIYYSQIVNDFQKGDIAEGYSVSREKKESFPLTVTSAQKNPTAFYLCASSIQEGNQPQHFGDGTRLSIL.